One and the same sample provided the 22 T cell receptor beta chains below, sequenced in a study of long-term antiretroviral therapy in people with HIV. immunoSEQ v3.0 was run at survey level. Profiling relied on immunoSEQ multiplex PCR, and the TCRdb table lists in-frame clones only, not all of them. The data hold tens of thousands of clones, with approximately 80% observed a single time. Sample: unsorted PBMCs, taken 0.5 years before starting antiretroviral therapy. Receptors were obtained from a man in his forties with HIV.

The gene calls are TRBV11-2 and TRBJ2-4; D remains ambiguous. Germline V gene data show CDR1 as SGHAT and CDR2 as FQNNGV. This CDR3 contains 16 residues. The V end was cut by 5 bases, the J end by 0 bases, with 14 bases between. CDR3 in amino acids: CASSPGTLLAKNIQYF. The CDR3 coding sequence is TGTGCCAGCAGCCCCGGAACACTCCTAGCCAAAAACATTCAGTACTTC.

The chain couples TRBV7-9 to TRBJ2-1; 9 nucleotides agree with TRBD2. V lost 5 bases, J lost 0 bases, and 5 bases stayed unmatched. The CDR3 contains 16 residues. Germline CDR1 SEHNR, CDR2 FQNEAQ (reference sequence). CDR3 sequence reads: CASSPLAGSSYNEQFF. DNA for the CDR3: TGTGCCAGCAGCCCCCTAGCGGGGAGCTCCTACAATGAGCAGTTCTTC. Drawing the rest from reference TRBV7-9 and TRBJ2-1, the complete variable domain is DTGVSQNPRHKITKRGQNVTFRCDPISEHNRLYWYRQTLGQGPEFLTYFQNEAQLEKSRLLSDRFSAERPKGSFSTLEIQRTEQGDSAMYLCASSPLAGSSYNEQFFGPGTRLTVL.

The rearrangement uses TRBV28 and TRBJ1-1; D is undetermined. V was trimmed by 8 bases and J by 7 bases, leaving 8 bases between them. The length of the CDR3 is 10 residues. CDR1 is MDHEN, CDR2 SYDVKM, per germline. DNA for the CDR3: TGTGCCAGCCGCAAGGGTGAAGCTTTCTTT. It translates to CASRKGEAFF.

This chain connects TRBV5-4 to TRBJ2-1, with unresolved D. Trimming stripped 4 bases from V and 4 bases from J, with 9 bases between. The length of the CDR3 is 13 residues. Germline V gene data show CDR1 as SGHNT and CDR2 as YYREEE (reference sequence). CDR3 in DNA: TGTGCCAGCAGCGATAGTTCGTACAATGAGCAGTTCTTC. Translating gives CASSDSSYNEQFF.

This clone was counted between two and nine times. The chain is built from TRBV2 and TRBJ2-3, with 12 bases aligning to TRBD2. Trimming took 4 bases from V and 7 from J; bases not matched to a gene: 6. The CDR3 loop spans 15 amino acids. Germline V lookup: CDR1 SNHLY, CDR2 FYNNEI. The CDR3 spells CASSGGGTSGYTQYF. DNA for the CDR3: TGTGCCAGCAGTGGAGGGGGGACTAGCGGGTATACGCAGTATTTT.

J is TRBJ2-7 and V is TRBV10-3, with TRBD1 as a possible D gene (5 bases). Germline values: CDR1 ENHRY, CDR2 SYGVKD. The CDR3 length is 15 residues. V was shortened by 3 bases and J by 2 bases, with 14 bases between the two germline ends. CDR3 nucleotide sequence: TGTGCCATCAGTGAACCACAGGAACCGCCCTACGAGCAGTACTTC. It codes for CAISEPQEPPYEQYF.

The chain recombines TRBV5-6 with TRBJ1-5; D is undetermined. This CDR3 has 15 amino acids. Trimming removed 0 bases from V and 1 base from J, with 8 bases in between. Germline CDR1 and CDR2: SGHDT and YYEEEE. CDR3 DNA: TGTGCCAGCAGCTTGGCTGGGGAGAGCAATCAGCCCCAGCATTTT. Translation gives CASSLAGESNQPQHF.

V is TRBV11-1 and J is TRBJ1-2; 7 positions match TRBD1. Per the germline V gene, CDR1 is SGHAT and CDR2 is FQDESV (reference sequence). Trimming took 5 bases from V and 1 from J; bases not matched to a gene: 4. The CDR3 totals 14 residues. CDR3 sequence (DNA): TGTGCCAGCAGCCAAGGGACAGTTAACTATGGCTACACCTTC. Protein: CASSQGTVNYGYTF.

V usage is TRBV6-6 and J usage is TRBJ1-6; the D is unclear. Germline V gives CDR1 MNHNY, CDR2 SVGAGI (reference sequence). The CDR3 is 16 residues long. V lost 4 bases and J 6 bases, leaving 16 bases between the germline ends. The chain's CDR3 is CASSSPETTFNSPLHF. The CDR3 nucleotides are TGTGCCAGCAGTTCACCCGAGACCACATTTAATTCACCCCTCCACTTT.

The rearrangement joins TRBV16 to TRBJ1-2; 7 nucleotides match TRBD1. The CDR3 is 16 residues long. After removal of 3 bases from V and 2 bases from J, the junction contained 9 bases not matched to a gene. The V gene's germline CDR1 is KGHSY and CDR2 FQNENV. CDR3 in amino acids: CASSHQTGSKNYGYTF. The CDR3 DNA is TGTGCCAGCAGCCACCAGACAGGGAGTAAGAACTATGGCTACACCTTC.

V and J are TRBV6-6 and TRBJ1-5; D perhaps matches TRBD1 (5 bases). The germline V and J ends were trimmed by 7 bases and 6 bases, with 10 bases remaining between them. This CDR3 is 12 amino acids long. Germline CDR1 and CDR2: MNHNY and SVGAGI (reference sequence). CDR3 sequence: CASNPGGQPQHF. CDR3 DNA: TGTGCCAGCAACCCGGGGGGTCAGCCCCAGCATTTT.

This clone appeared a single time. The J gene is TRBJ1-1, the V gene TRBV6-5; D ambiguous. Deletions cut 2 bases from V and 0 bases from J, with 7 bases between. The CDR3 has 14 amino acids. Germline values: CDR1 MNHEY, CDR2 SVGAGI. CDR3 loop: CASSYRALNTEAFF. DNA for the CDR3: TGTGCCAGCAGTTACAGAGCTTTGAACACTGAAGCTTTCTTT.

This clone was observed a few times. The J gene is TRBJ2-7, the V gene TRBV4-3, with D tentatively TRBD1 (6 bases). V lost 3 bases, J lost 3 bases, and 12 bases lay in between. The V gene's germline CDR1 is LGHNA and CDR2 YSLEER. CDR3 length: 14 residues. CDR3 sequence: CASSQASDSYEQYF. In nucleotides, the CDR3 is TGCGCCAGCAGCCAGGCCTCGGACAGCTACGAGCAGTACTTC.

The chain links TRBV5-1 to TRBJ1-1, with a weak D call TRBD1 (6 bases). CDR1 and CDR2 from the germline V gene are SGHRS and YFSETQ. The CDR3 consists of 16 residues. V shed 3 bases and J shed 4 bases, with 19 bases lying between them. DNA for the CDR3: TGCGCCAGCAGCTCTTGGGGTCTACAGGGTAGCACTGAAGCTTTCTTT. It encodes CASSSWGLQGSTEAFF.

Only one count was recorded for this clone. The genes are TRBV18 and TRBJ1-5; no clear D. Germline CDR1 is KGHSH and CDR2 is LQKENI. The CDR3 has 14 residues. The V end lost 1 base, the J end lost 7 bases, and 11 bases lay between the germline ends. The CDR3, as DNA: TGTGCCAGCTCACCACAGATCATGGAGCAGCCCCAGCATTTT. Amino acid sequence: CASSPQIMEQPQHF.

The rearrangement joins TRBV7-9 to TRBJ2-5, with D unresolved. The germline CDR1 and CDR2 sequences are SEHNR and FQNEAQ (reference sequence). Trimming removed 7 bases from V and 5 bases from J, with 8 bases in between. This CDR3 has 11 amino acids. CDR3 loop: CASTLGETQYF. In DNA, the CDR3 is TGTGCCAGCACCCTAGGGGAGACCCAGTACTTC.

This clone appeared once. CDR3: CASSARTGTEAFF. The CDR3 DNA follows: TGCGCCAGCAGTGCCCGGACAGGTACTGAAGCTTTCTTT. The rearrangement joins TRBV10-1 to TRBJ1-1; 7 bases align to TRBD1. The CDR3 has 13 amino acids. Losses at the gene ends were 4 bases for V and 5 bases for J; bases not matched to a gene: 4. Germline assignment: CDR1 WNHNN and CDR2 SYGVQD (reference sequence).

The chain employs TRBV25-1 and TRBJ1-5; 12 nucleotides match TRBD1. Per germline, CDR1 MGHDK and CDR2 SYGVNS. Trimming removed 6 bases from V and 7 bases from J; junction bases left unmatched: 4. The CDR3 loop spans 14 amino acids. CDR3 residues: CASRGQGATQPQHF. The CDR3 region has the DNA TGTGCCAGCAGGGGACAGGGGGCCACCCAGCCCCAGCATTTT.

This chain connects TRBV5-1 to TRBJ2-1; D unclear. The germline V gene has CDR1 SGHRS and CDR2 YFSETQ. There are 18 residues in the CDR3. V was clipped by 0 bases and J by 0 bases, with 16 bases between them. The CDR3 is CASSLEGQLMSSYNEQFF. The CDR3 bases are TGCGCCAGCAGCTTGGAAGGGCAGCTTATGAGCTCCTACAATGAGCAGTTCTTC.

The chain links TRBV7-8 to TRBJ2-7; 15 nucleotides match TRBD2. CDR1 SGHVS and CDR2 FQNEAQ come from the germline V gene. The CDR3 extends over 15 amino acids. The J segment lost 4 bases and the V segment lost 4 bases, leaving 2 bases of the junction unmatched. CDR3 protein: CASSYGTSGGYEQYF. The DNA for the CDR3 is TGTGCCAGCAGCTACGGGACTAGCGGGGGGTACGAGCAGTACTTC.

CDR3 loop: CASSEGNTEAFF. CDR3 nucleotide sequence: TGTGCCAGCAGTGAAGGAAACACTGAAGCTTTCTTT. J is TRBJ1-1 and V is TRBV2; no reliable D call. V lost 1 base and J lost 2, with 2 bases in between. The CDR3 has 12 residues. Germline V gene data show CDR1 as SNHLY and CDR2 as FYNNEI.

As DNA, the CDR3 is TGCGCCAGCAGCGCCCAACAGGAGTACACTGAAGCTTTCTTT. Its protein is CASSAQQEYTEAFF. The chain links TRBV5-1 to TRBJ1-1, with D tentatively TRBD1 (5 bases). CDR1 is SGHRS, CDR2 YFSETQ, per germline. There are 14 residues in the CDR3. The V end was cut by 4 bases, the J end by 3 bases, with 13 bases between.